This T cell receptor (beta chain) comes out of a study of shared clonotypes between healthy human individuals (dated by TCRdb to the early 2020s). General notes on the study: Two women and three men aged 18 to 49 years were included in the cohort. Blood TCR repertoires of four to six healthy adults were deeply sequenced to estimate repertoire size and the extent of clonotype sharing between individuals. To increase sequencing depth and limit assay-specific biases, TCR repertoire library preparation and sequencing were carried out by different laboratories using diverse techniques. Leukapheresis yielded between about 0.9 and 8.9 billion PBMCs per donor. Study-wide conclusions, independent of this receptor: Pairwise subsampling indicated that sequencing depth was expected to affect the degree of clonotype sharing among donors. Sampling was restricted to blood, and TCR repertoires in tissue are likely to differ from TCR repertoires in blood. The genetic and exposure-history diversity represented was limited by the small number of donors.

TCR CDR3 regions were amplified from genomic DNA by multiplex PCR using the deep immunoSEQ assay. Genomic DNA extracted from each cell subset was distributed evenly over all wells of several immunoSEQ 96-well plates, and each plate served as one replicate. For unsorted PBMC, 250 to 300 ng of genomic DNA, equivalent to about 32,000 T cell genomes, went into each replicate PCR. Unsorted PBMC genomic DNA was sequenced across ten immunoSEQ deep assay plates. Purified libraries were quantified with a Qubit 3.0 fluorometer, sized on a Bioanalyzer 2100, and re-quantified with the KAPA Library Quantification kit. Every immunoSEQ 96-well plate was sequenced on a dedicated single-read 150-cycle Illumina NextSeq 550 flow cell. As for how the authors treated the data: Because the immunoSEQ output included only junctional sequences and no quality scores, the filtering could not be the same as the filtering used for full-length reads. To assign V/J genes and CDR3, sequences were annotated against IMGT germline references using PyIR, a Python wrapper for IgBLAST v1.9. Reads were removed for weak V/J assignments (E-value above 1e-6), missing CDR3, stop codons, out-of-frame junctions, or ambiguous translated residues. V3J clonotypes were defined as sequences sharing the same inferred V gene, J gene, and CDR3 amino acid sequence. The percentage overlap between two repertoires was calculated by dividing the number of shared unique clonotypes by the size of the smaller repertoire. RTK rarefaction, the Chao1 estimator, and Recon v2.1 estimates of unobserved clonotypes were used to assess repertoire richness. Sourced from immuneACCESS, this table was stored by TCRdb with only in-frame sequences that have V and J called. A share of the clones is absent; for the studies checked, an unresolved V gene accounts for under half, and the remainder has no known explanation. V, J and clone size were drawn from that table, and D and trimming were deduced from the DNA. For this sample there are roughly 500,000 clones; about four fifths appear just once. Clones ranked in the top ten supply around 13% of the sample.

Donors were healthy HIV-negative adults with no recently reported acute infections or vaccinations. All donors were Caucasian adults living in Nashville, Tennessee, USA. For unsorted samples, roughly 86 million PBMCs were counted and genomic DNA was extracted with the QIAamp DNA Blood Mini kit. Blood was obtained by leukapheresis, after which PBMCs were separated by Ficoll-Histopaque density gradient centrifugation and cryopreserved in liquid nitrogen vapor phase. A word on this clone: Its specific antigen is unknown. No much larger clone is present one base from it, and per-base qualities are unavailable.

The germline V gene specifies MGHRA as CDR1 and YSYEKL as CDR2. Inclusive of the bounding cysteine and phenylalanine, the CDR3 is 18 residues long. This entry keeps only the CDR3 DNA: 54 bases, framed from base 1. From V the trimming removes 1 base and from J it removes 0 bases, while the gene matches leave 10 bases of the junction unaccounted for. Sample: PBMCs. The origin of this receptor is a woman aged 40 to 50 in good health. Some clones in this sample may be carry-over from other donors' samples. The V gene is TRBV4-1 and the J gene is TRBJ2-7; 9 nucleotides in the junction match TRBD2. The CDR3 corresponds to CASSQARPSGMLSYEQYF. In nucleotide form, the sequence is TGCGCCAGCAGCCAAGCTCGCCCTAGCGGGATGCTCTCCTACGAGCAGTACTTC.